This entry features one T cell receptor beta chain sequence. The protocol was immunoSEQ multiplex PCR, while the TCRdb copy is restricted to in-frame clones and leaves out a portion. The sample gives around 180,000 clones, approximately 85% of which show up once; 6.9% is in the top ten. Seattle enrolled patients during active infection and tracked them longitudinally. The data originate from a study of blood T cell repertoires in COVID-19. Germline-derived CDR1 and CDR2 are SGHRS and YFSETQ. Trimming shortened V by 0 bases and J by 2 bases, and 7 bases separated the two germline ends. The length of the CDR3 is 14 residues.

The rearrangement uses TRBV5-1 and TRBJ2-3; tentatively, D is TRBD1 (5 bases). Source material: peripheral blood. This TCR came from a man of 80 years or more with COVID-19, enrolled during active disease. The CDR3 DNA reads as TGCGCCAGCAGCTTGGAACAGGTCACAGATACGCAGTATTTT. Translated: CASSLEQVTDTQYF.